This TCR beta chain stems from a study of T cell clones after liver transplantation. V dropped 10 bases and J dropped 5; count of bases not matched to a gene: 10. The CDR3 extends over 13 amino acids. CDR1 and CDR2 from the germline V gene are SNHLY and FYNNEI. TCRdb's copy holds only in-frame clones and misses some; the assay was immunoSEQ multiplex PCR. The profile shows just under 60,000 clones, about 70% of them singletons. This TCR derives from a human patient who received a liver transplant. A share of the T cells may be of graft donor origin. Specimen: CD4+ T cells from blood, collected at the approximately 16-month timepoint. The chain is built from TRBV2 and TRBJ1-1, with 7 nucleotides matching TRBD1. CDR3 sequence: CATREGAWTEAFF. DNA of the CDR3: TGTGCCACCAGAGAGGGGGCTTGGACTGAAGCTTTCTTT.